This TCR beta chain is from a study of OX40 agonist ivuxolimab in advanced cancers. Deletions cut 3 bases from V and 3 bases from J, with 12 bases between. CDR1 GTSNPN and CDR2 SVGIG come from the germline V gene (reference sequence). The CDR3 totals 14 residues. Blood draws occurred at baseline, cycle 4 day 1, and cycle 7 day 1. Assay used: immunoSEQ multiplex PCR; TCRdb lists only in-frame clones, some missing. The data show about 100,000 clones, about nine tenths seen once. This receptor was identified in an adult with an advanced solid tumor such as melanoma, head and neck, liver or kidney cancer. The sequencing here drew on CD4+ or CD8+ T cells sorted from blood, taken in a trial of the OX40 agonist ivuxolimab. The V and J genes are TRBV30 and TRBJ2-1; D not certain. CDR3 sequence reads: CAWRRQALYNEQFF. DNA for the CDR3: TGTGCCTGGAGAAGGCAGGCCCTCTACAATGAGCAGTTCTTC.